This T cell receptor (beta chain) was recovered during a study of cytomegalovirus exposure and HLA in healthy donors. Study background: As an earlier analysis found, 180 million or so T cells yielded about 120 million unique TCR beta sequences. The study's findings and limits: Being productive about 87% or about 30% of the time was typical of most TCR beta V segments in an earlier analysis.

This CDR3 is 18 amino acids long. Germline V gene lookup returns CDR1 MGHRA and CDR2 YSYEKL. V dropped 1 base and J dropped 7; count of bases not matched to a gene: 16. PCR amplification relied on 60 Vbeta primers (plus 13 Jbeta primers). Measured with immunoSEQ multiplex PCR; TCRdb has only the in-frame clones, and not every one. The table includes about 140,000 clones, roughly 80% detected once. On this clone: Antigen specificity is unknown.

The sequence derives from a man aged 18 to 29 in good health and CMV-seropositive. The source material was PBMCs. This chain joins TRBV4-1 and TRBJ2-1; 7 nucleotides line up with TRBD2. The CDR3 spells CASSQGGTAGAERNEQFF. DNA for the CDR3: TGCGCCAGCAGCCAAGGGGGTACTGCGGGAGCTGAAAGGAATGAGCAGTTCTTC.